What follows is one T cell receptor (beta chain) and its context. Different DNA sequences within this sample yield the same CDR3. CDR1 is SGHAT and CDR2 is FQNNGV in the germline V gene. The CDR3 has 13 amino acids. V shed 1 base and J shed 4 bases, with 6 bases lying between them. The data were taken from a study of cytomegalovirus exposure and HLA in healthy donors. The PCR used 60 Vbeta and 13 Jbeta primers. Repertoires were generated with immunoSEQ multiplex PCR, while TCRdb's copy carries only in-frame clones and drops some. The table lists 180,000 or so clones, 75% of them singletons. Sequencing was done on a sample of PBMCs. The V and J genes are TRBV11-2 and TRBJ2-3; possibly TRBD2 for D (6 bases). The sequence was obtained from a middle-aged woman in good health and CMV-seropositive. The CDR3 here is CASSLAGADTQYF. DNA of the CDR3: TGTGCCAGCAGCTTAGCGGGAGCAGATACGCAGTATTTT.